This T cell receptor (beta chain) is from a study of OX40 agonist ivuxolimab in advanced cancers. This CDR3 contains 15 residues. Germline loops: CDR1 WNHNN, CDR2 SYGVQD (reference sequence). V gave up 6 bases and J gave up 2 bases; unmatched junction bases: 5. Libraries were prepared by immunoSEQ multiplex PCR; TCRdb keeps only in-frame clonotypes and omits some of them. The sample lists more than 75,000 clones, around 83% occurring once. The chain joins TRBV10-1 to TRBJ2-5; 11 positions agree with TRBD2. Specimen: CD4+ or CD8+ T cells sorted from blood, collected in a trial of the OX40 agonist ivuxolimab. The sequence came from an adult with an advanced solid tumor such as melanoma, head and neck, liver or kidney cancer. CDR3 region: CASRKGLAEQETQYF. CDR3 DNA: TGCGCCAGCAGGAAGGGACTAGCGGAACAAGAGACCCAGTACTTC.